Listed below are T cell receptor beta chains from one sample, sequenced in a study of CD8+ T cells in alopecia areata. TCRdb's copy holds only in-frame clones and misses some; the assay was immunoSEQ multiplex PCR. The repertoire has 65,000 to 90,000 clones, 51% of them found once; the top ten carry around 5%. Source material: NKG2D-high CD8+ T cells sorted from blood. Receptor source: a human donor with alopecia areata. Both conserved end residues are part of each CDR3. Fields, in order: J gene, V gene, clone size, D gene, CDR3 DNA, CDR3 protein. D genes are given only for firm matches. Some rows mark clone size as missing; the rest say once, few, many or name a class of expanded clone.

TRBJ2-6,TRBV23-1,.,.,TGCGCCAGCAGTCAACCCCCCGAAAACTCTGGGGCCAACGTCCTGACTTTC,CASSQPPENSGANVLTF
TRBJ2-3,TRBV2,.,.,TGTGCCAGCACCTCGACAGAACTAACAGATACGCAGTATTTT,CASTSTELTDTQYF
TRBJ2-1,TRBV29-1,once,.,TGCAGCGTTGAAGATGGCGAGCAGTTCTTC,CSVEDGEQFF
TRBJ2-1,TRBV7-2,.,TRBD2,TGTGCCAGCGGGAGGGCCTCCTACAATGAGCAGTTCTTC,CASGRASYNEQFF
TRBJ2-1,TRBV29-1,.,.,TGCAGCGTTGACTGGGACCGCCCGTTCTTC,CSVDWDRPFF
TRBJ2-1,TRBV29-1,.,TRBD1,TGCAGCGTTGAAGATAGACAGGGGGTCCACAATGAGCAGTTCTTC,CSVEDRQGVHNEQFF
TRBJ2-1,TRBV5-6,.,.,TGTGCCAGCACCTTTACGCAGAATGAGCAGTTCTTC,CASTFTQNEQFF
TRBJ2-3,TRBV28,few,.,TGTGCCAGCAGCCAAGGACTAGGGGGTTGGGATACGCAGTATTTT,CASSQGLGGWDTQYF
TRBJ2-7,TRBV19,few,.,TGTGCCAGTAGTATTGCCGGCGGGGAGACCTACGAGCAGTACTTC,CASSIAGGETYEQYF
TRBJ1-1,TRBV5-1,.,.,TGCGCCAGCAGCCCGGAGGGGTACACTGAAGCTTTCTTT,CASSPEGYTEAFF
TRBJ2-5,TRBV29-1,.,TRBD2,TGCAGCGTTGTATCGGTTCGAGCGGGAGTTGGAGAGACCCAGTACTTC,CSVVSVRAGVGETQYF
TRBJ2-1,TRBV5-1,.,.,TGCGCCAGCAGCCCCGAGGGCTTCAATGAGCAGTTCTTC,CASSPEGFNEQFF
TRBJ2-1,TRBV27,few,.,TGTGCCAGCAGTTTAGCGGGGAGCCACAATGAGCAGTTCTTC,CASSLAGSHNEQFF
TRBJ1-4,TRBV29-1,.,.,TGCAGCGTTGAAGGAGGGGGGAATGAAAAACTGTTTTTT,CSVEGGGNEKLFF
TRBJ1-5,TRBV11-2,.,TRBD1,TGTGCCAGCAGCGCCGGGACAGAGGACCAGCCCCAGCATTTT,CASSAGTEDQPQHF
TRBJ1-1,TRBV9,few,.,TGTGCCAGCAGCGGAGGTGAGAACACTGAAGCTTTCTTT,CASSGGENTEAFF
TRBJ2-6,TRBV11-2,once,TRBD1,TGTGCCAGCAGCCTACGACAGGGGGAGGGCAACGTCCTGACTTTC,CASSLRQGEGNVLTF
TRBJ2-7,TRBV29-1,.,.,TGCAGCGTTGGTGGTGTGCAGGAGGGGGTCGACGAGCAGTACTTC,CSVGGVQEGVDEQYF
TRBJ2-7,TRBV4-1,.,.,TGCGCCAGCAGCCAAGCGGTCACCGCCTACGAGCAGTACTTC,CASSQAVTAYEQYF
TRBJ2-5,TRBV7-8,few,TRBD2,TGTGCCAGCAGTCGCGGGGGGACCCAGTACTTC,CASSRGGTQYF
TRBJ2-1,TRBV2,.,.,TGTGCCAGCAGAGGTAATGAGCAGTTCTTC,CASRGNEQFF
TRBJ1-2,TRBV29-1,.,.,TGCAGCGTCCGACCCTACAGTACACAGATTGGACACTATGGCTACACCTTC,CSVRPYSTQIGHYGYTF
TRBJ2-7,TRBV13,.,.,TGTGCCAGCAGCTTAGGCCTCGGGAGCAACTACGAGCAGTACTTC,CASSLGLGSNYEQYF
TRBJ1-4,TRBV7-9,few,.,TGTGCCAGCGGATCAAACGGGGAAAAACTGTTTTTT,CASGSNGEKLFF
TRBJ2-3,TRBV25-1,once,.,TGTGCCAGCACCCCGGCTAGCTATGTTTCGGATACGCAGTATTTT,CASTPASYVSDTQYF
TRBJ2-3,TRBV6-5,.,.,TGTGCCAGCACCAACGGTTTAACAGATACGCAGTATTTT,CASTNGLTDTQYF
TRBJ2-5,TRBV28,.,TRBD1,TGTGCCAGCAGTGACCGGGACAGGGGGAAAGAGACCCAGTACTTC,CASSDRDRGKETQYF
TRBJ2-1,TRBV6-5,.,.,TGTGCCAGCAGTTACTGGAGGGGTGGTGAGCAGTTCTTC,CASSYWRGGEQFF
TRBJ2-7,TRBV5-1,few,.,TGCGCCAGCAGCCCAGTTTCCCGTTACGAGCAGTACTTC,CASSPVSRYEQYF
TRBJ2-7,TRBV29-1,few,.,TGCAGCGTTGGTACGGTGAGCTCCTACGAGCAGTACTTC,CSVGTVSSYEQYF
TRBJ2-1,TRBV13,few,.,TGTGCCAGCAGCTTAGGAAAGCCCTACAATGAGCAGTTCTTC,CASSLGKPYNEQFF
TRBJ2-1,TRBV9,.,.,TGTGCCAGCACCGACTTTGGCAATGAGCAGTTCTTC,CASTDFGNEQFF
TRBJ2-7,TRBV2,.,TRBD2,TGTGCCAGCAAAGGGACTAGCGGCTACGAGCAGTACTTC,CASKGTSGYEQYF